This TCR beta chain was sequenced in a study of spatial heterogeneity in lung cancer. General observations from the study: The study found ubiquitous expanded tumor TCRs in blood more at resection than follow-up.

This clonotype was detected ten times or more. Its matching antigen is unknown. Specified time point: blood at routine non-recurrence follow-up after resection. Researchers sequenced whole RNA taken from tumor, nontumor lung or frozen PBMC without sorting. With 5 bases removed from V and 6 bases from J, the gap between germline ends came to 12 bases. This CDR3 spans 12 amino acids. CDR1 is DFQATT and CDR2 is SNEGSKA in the germline V gene (reference sequence). TCRdb reprocessed the 5' RACE reads via MiXCR and lists one record per CDR3 protein. The table has around 110,000 distinct CDR3 sequences, less than 15% seen once; the top ten hold 16%.

The sequences come from PBMCs, collected at follow-up. This clonotype was obtained from a male donor with early-stage non-small cell lung cancer. The chain couples TRBV20-1 to TRBJ2-3; D remains unclear. The DNA for the CDR3 is TGCAGTGCTGGCCCCAGGATGGATACGCAGTATTTT. Its protein is CSAGPRMDTQYF.